This TCR beta chain was captured in a study of monozygotic twins with inflammatory bowel disease. This CDR3 comprises 15 residues. Germline V gene data show CDR1 as SGHNT and CDR2 as YYREEE (reference sequence). Eight distinct reactions (per sample) were used to make the cDNA. Via template switching, UMIs carrying a 6-nucleotide sample barcode were introduced. Using the 5' RACE reads, TCRdb records one entry per CDR3 protein without DNA. The sample's table shows fewer than 400,000 distinct CDR3 sequences. Study-wide results and caveats: Perhaps reflecting limited power, concordant and discordant twins did not differ in repertoire similarity.

As regards this clonotype: What it binds is not known.

The sequence derives from a human donor with ulcerative colitis or Crohn's disease, or a healthy co-twin of an affected twin (not recorded which). Sequencing was carried out using blood. The V call is TRBV5-4, the J call TRBJ2-5; without DNA, the TCRdb call of TRBD1 cannot be checked. This chain's CDR3 is CASSYPDRAHQTQYF.